These 23 T cell receptor beta chains were sequenced from one sample in a study of T cells after yellow fever vaccination. A single record per CDR3 protein comes from TCRdb applying MiXCR to the 5' RACE reads. This table holds some 170,000 distinct CDR3 sequences, around 9.7% found once. The sample was CD8+ T cells sorted from PBMCs, taken 45 days after the yellow fever booster vaccination. These receptors all come from a young man who received the YFV17D yellow fever vaccine.

The chain combines TRBV6-6 with TRBJ2-1; 8 nucleotides align to TRBD2. J was trimmed by 8 bases and V by 6 bases; bases with no gene match: 12. The CDR3 totals 15 residues. CDR1 is MNHNY, CDR2 SVGAGI, per germline (reference sequence). CDR3 DNA: TGTGCCAGCAGCGGGGCGGGACTAGAGTTTGATGAGCAGTTCTTC. Translating gives CASSGAGLEFDEQFF.

This clonotype showed up just a few times. This chain joins TRBV14 and TRBJ2-5, with TRBD1 as a possible D gene (6 bases). V gave up 6 bases and J gave up 1 base, with 15 bases separating them. The CDR3 runs 15 residues. Germline lookup yields CDR1 SGHDN and CDR2 FVKESK. The CDR3 spells CASRSGQTLQETQYF. The DNA for the CDR3 is TGTGCCAGCAGAAGCGGACAGACCCTCCAAGAGACCCAGTACTTC.

This clonotype was found many times. V is TRBV29-1 and J is TRBJ2-4; D gene ambiguous. CDR3 length: 13 residues. Germline CDR1 SQVTM, CDR2 ANQGSEA. The V and J ends lost 0 bases and 0 bases respectively, with 3 bases between them. The CDR3 DNA reads as TGCAGCGTTGAAGATGGAGCCAAAAACATTCAGTACTTC. It is translated as CSVEDGAKNIQYF.

The sample holds a few counts of this clonotype. V is TRBV29-1 and J is TRBJ2-1, with TRBD2 identical over 11 bases. Germline-derived CDR1 and CDR2 are SQVTM and ANQGSEA. V lost 7 bases, J lost 3 bases, and 8 bases stayed unmatched. This CDR3 region has 15 residues. The chain's CDR3 is CSALTSGANYNEQFF. In DNA form, the CDR3 reads TGCAGCGCTTTGACTAGCGGGGCGAACTACAATGAGCAGTTCTTC.

This clonotype was detected a few times. The rearrangement links TRBV10-3 to TRBJ1-5; unclear D gene. Trimming cost V 3 bases and J 3 bases, with 12 bases left between them. Per germline, CDR1 ENHRY and CDR2 SYGVKD. The CDR3 is made up of 15 amino acids. Here the CDR3 DNA reads TGTGCCATCAGTGATATGGGATTAATCAATCAGCCCCAGCATTTT. As protein: CAISDMGLINQPQHF.

The sample holds many counts of this clonotype. The V gene is TRBV7-9, the J gene TRBJ2-7; 13 nucleotides agree with TRBD2. Germline trimming cut 5 bases from V and 2 bases from J; bases unmatched to any gene: 12. Germline V CDR1 and CDR2: SEHNR, FQNEAQ (reference sequence). This CDR3 has 18 residues. The CDR3 DNA is TGTGCCAGCAGCCCTCGACTAGCGGGGGGCTCTGCTACCTACGAGCAGTACTTC. Residues: CASSPRLAGGSATYEQYF. The full variable domain, its missing parts supplied by reference TRBV7-9 and TRBJ2-7, is DTGVSQNPRHKITKRGQNVTFRCDPISEHNRLYWYRQTLGQGPEFLTYFQNEAQLEKSRLLSDRFSAERPKGSFSTLEIQRTEQGDSAMYLCASSPRLAGGSATYEQYFGPGTRLTVT.

The gene calls are TRBV24-1 and TRBJ2-2, with 9 bases that match TRBD1. The CDR3 is 16 residues long. Germline V lookup: CDR1 KGHDR, CDR2 SFDVKD. With V trimmed by 3 bases and J by 3 bases, 4 bases remained unmatched. CDR3: CATSDGTGKDTGELFF. DNA of the CDR3: TGTGCCACCAGTGATGGGACAGGGAAGGACACCGGGGAGCTGTTTTTT.

V and J are TRBV2 and TRBJ1-1, with D hard to call. CDR3 length equals 13 residues. Per the germline V gene, CDR1 is SNHLY and CDR2 is FYNNEI. Trimming cost V 6 bases and J 2 bases, with 10 bases left between them. CDR3 protein: CASRARRNTEAFF. The CDR3 DNA sequence: TGTGCCAGCAGGGCCAGGCGAAACACTGAAGCTTTCTTT.

The chain uses TRBV7-2 and TRBJ2-7; TRBD2 matches at 7 bases. Unmatched junction bases numbered 6, after V lost 4 bases and J lost 3 bases. Germline lookup yields CDR1 SGHTA and CDR2 FQGNSA. The CDR3 covers 14 residues. Written as DNA, the CDR3 is TGTGCCAGCAGCTCCCGCGGGGGAGTCTACGAGCAGTACTTC. Translation gives CASSSRGGVYEQYF.

The table lists this clonotype with a few counts. V usage is TRBV2 and J usage is TRBJ2-1, with D perhaps TRBD2 (7 bases). V shed 8 bases and J shed 4 bases, with 24 bases lying between them. CDR1 and CDR2 from the germline V gene are SNHLY and FYNNEI. CDR3 length: 17 residues. The chain's CDR3 is CASAAKIRGAGYNEQFF. The CDR3 nucleotides read TGTGCCAGCGCAGCTAAAATCCGGGGGGCAGGATACAATGAGCAGTTCTTC.

This clonotype was detected ten times or more. The chain joins TRBV20-1 to TRBJ2-1; 9 nucleotides match TRBD2. Germline assignment: CDR1 DFQATT and CDR2 SNEGSKA (reference sequence). The CDR3 extends over 17 amino acids. The junction had 7 bases not matched to a gene; V was cut back by 1 base and J by 0 bases. Here the CDR3 DNA reads TGCAGTGCTAGAGTAGCGGGGGACTTTAGCTCCTACAATGAGCAGTTCTTC. As protein: CSARVAGDFSSYNEQFF.

This clonotype has only a few counts. The chain couples TRBV4-3 to TRBJ2-5, with 9 bases identical to TRBD1. V dropped 0 bases and J dropped 5; count of bases not matched to a gene: 4. This CDR3 is 15 amino acids long. From germline, CDR1 is LGHNA and CDR2 YSLEER. CDR3 region: CASSQDGTGWETQYF. CDR3 nucleotides: TGCGCCAGCAGCCAAGATGGGACAGGGTGGGAGACCCAGTACTTC.

This clonotype was counted only a few times. The DNA for the CDR3 is TGCGCCAGCAGTGATAACGGGGAGAGGTCAGATACGCAGTATTTT. Amino acid sequence: CASSDNGERSDTQYF. V and J are TRBV10-2 and TRBJ2-3; TRBD2 is a possible D gene (5 bases). The CDR3 is 15 amino acids. The germline V gene has CDR1 WSHSY and CDR2 SAAADI. V was clipped by 3 bases and J by 4 bases, with 14 bases between them.

This clonotype was found a few times. The V call is TRBV19, the J call TRBJ1-4; no reliable D call. The germline V gene has CDR1 LNHDA and CDR2 SQIVND (reference sequence). There are 15 residues in the CDR3. Trimming took 6 bases from V and 0 from J, leaving 11 bases between them. This CDR3 reads CASSLSFATNEKLFF. CDR3 nucleotides: TGTGCCAGTAGCCTCAGCTTTGCAACTAATGAAAAACTGTTTTTT.

There are many counts of this clonotype. V gene TRBV6-5 combines with J gene TRBJ1-5, with 8 nucleotides matching TRBD1. Germline CDR1 reads MNHEY; CDR2 reads SVGAGI. The CDR3 spans 14 residues. With V trimmed by 6 bases and J by 7 bases, 8 bases remained unmatched. The CDR3 region has the DNA TGTGCCAGCAGCCAAACCAGGGGGCACCAGCCCCAGCATTTT. Protein: CASSQTRGHQPQHF.

This clonotype was observed many times. This chain joins TRBV6-5 and TRBJ2-5; TRBD2 matches at 8 bases. This CDR3 comprises 13 residues. Trimming at V came to 6 bases and at J to 3 bases, leaving 3 bases not matched to a gene. Germline assignment: CDR1 MNHEY and CDR2 SVGAGI. CDR3 nucleotide sequence: TGTGCCAGCAGGGCCGGGGGGGAAGAGACCCAGTACTTC. Translated: CASRAGGEETQYF.

This clonotype was recorded at least ten times. This chain uses TRBV4-3 with TRBJ2-3, with TRBD2 matching 12 bases. The germline V gene encodes CDR1 LGHNA and CDR2 YSLEER. V lost 1 base and J lost 9; bases outside the gene matches: 8. This CDR3 region has 16 residues. The CDR3 protein is CASSQVWLAGGPTQYF. As DNA, the CDR3 is TGCGCCAGCAGCCAAGTCTGGCTAGCGGGGGGGCCAACGCAGTATTTT.

This clonotype appeared a few times. The V call is TRBV7-2, the J call TRBJ2-3; perhaps TRBD1 as D (5 bases). CDR1 and CDR2 from the germline V gene are SGHTA and FQGNSA. V was cut by 0 bases and J by 3 bases, with 10 bases left in between. The CDR3 spans 15 residues. CDR3 nucleotides: TGTGCCAGCAGCTTAGCCCGTGGGGCAACAGATACGCAGTATTTT. Its protein product is CASSLARGATDTQYF.

This clonotype turned up a few times. This sequence joins TRBV9 and TRBJ1-2, with D uncertain. Trimming shortened V by 2 bases and J by 4 bases, and 12 bases separated the two germline ends. Germline values: CDR1 SGDLS, CDR2 YYNGEE. CDR3 size: 14 residues. The CDR3 sequence is CASSVEHTSYGYTF. DNA of the CDR3: TGTGCCAGCAGCGTCGAACATACCTCCTATGGCTACACCTTC.

The CDR3 is CASSQDGWTEAFF. CDR3 DNA: TGTGCCAGCAGCCAGGATGGATGGACTGAAGCTTTCTTT. This chain links TRBV12-3 or TRBV12-4 with TRBJ1-1; the D is unclear. Deletions cut 6 bases from V and 5 bases from J, with 13 bases between. This CDR3 contains 13 residues.

The chain is built from TRBV15 and TRBJ1-2; 10 bases match TRBD1. The junction had 11 bases not matched to a gene; V was cut back by 5 bases and J by 8 bases. CDR1 and CDR2 from the germline V gene are LNHNV and YYDKDF (reference sequence). This CDR3 comprises 15 residues. The chain's CDR3 is CATSQDRGLVGGYTF. DNA for the CDR3: TGTGCCACCAGCCAAGACAGGGGGCTAGTAGGAGGCTACACCTTC.

The chain employs TRBV7-9 and TRBJ2-3, with 8 bases aligning to TRBD1. CDR3 length: 15 amino acids. Germline V CDR1 and CDR2: SEHNR, FQNEAQ (reference sequence). J was trimmed by 5 bases and V by 5 bases; bases with no gene match: 9. Here the CDR3 DNA reads TGTGCCAGCAGCACCTGGACAGGGTCGGGAGATACGCAGTATTTT. This gives the protein CASSTWTGSGDTQYF.

This clonotype appeared a few times. The J gene is TRBJ2-2, the V gene TRBV4-3; D is perhaps TRBD2 (5 bases). This CDR3 spans 16 amino acids. The V end was cut by 0 bases, the J end by 4 bases, with 12 bases between. Germline assignment: CDR1 LGHNA and CDR2 YSLEER. CDR3 amino acids: CASSQEGTGFTGELFF. The CDR3 bases are TGCGCCAGCAGCCAAGAAGGCACGGGGTTCACCGGGGAGCTGTTTTTT.